These 26 T cell receptor beta chains were sequenced from one sample in a study of neurological immune-mediated disorders (dated by TCRdb to the late 2010s). To prepare the library, 5' RACE was applied. Sequencing was carried out with an Illumina HiSeq 2500. Starting from the raw public reads, TCRdb applied fastp trimming at Q25, assembled clones with MiXCR and retained in-frame beta chains. Every CDR3 protein is listed once, alongside the most common genes and DNA of its rows. This sample has approximately 27,000 distinct CDR3 sequences in its table, and under 25% of those were observed once. Less than 35% of the sample rests with the top ten. Input material: CD4+ T cells from blood. The receptors were sampled from a man aged 50-60 years with HTLV-1-associated myelopathy (HAM/TSP).

This clonotype was detected ten times or more. This chain connects TRBV7-7 to TRBJ2-7; D may be TRBD2 (5 bases). The CDR3 covers 13 residues. V was shortened by 5 bases and J by 6 bases, with 14 bases between the two germline ends. Germline loops: CDR1 SSHAT, CDR2 FNYEAQ (reference sequence). CDR3 in amino acids: CASSQLDKSEQYF. In DNA, the CDR3 is TGTGCCAGCAGCCAACTAGACAAGTCCGAGCAGTACTTC.

At least ten counts were recorded for this clonotype. This chain links TRBV14 with TRBJ1-2, with D possibly being TRBD1 (5 bases). The V and J ends lost 4 bases and 7 bases respectively, with 16 bases between them. The CDR3 loop spans 14 amino acids. CDR1 and CDR2 (germline): SGHDN, FVKESK. This CDR3 is CASSPLGGAGGYTF. CDR3 DNA sequence: TGTGCCAGCAGCCCCCTCGGAGGGGCTGGTGGCTACACCTTC.

This clonotype is judged medium-sized. The rearrangement joins TRBV20-1 to TRBJ2-5; 10 bases agree with TRBD1. Germline trimming cut 5 bases from V and 6 bases from J; bases unmatched to any gene: 6. Germline V gives CDR1 DFQATT, CDR2 SNEGSKA (reference sequence). This CDR3 comprises 13 residues. CDR3 nucleotide sequence: TGCAGTGCTCCCCCGGGACAGGGGCAGACCCAGTACTTC. Encoded protein: CSAPPGQGQTQYF.

Comments on this clonotype: Compared with germline, one end of the junction differs, possibly owing to a read error. This sequence joins TRBV4-2 and TRBJ2-3; D unclear. In germline, CDR1 is LGHNA, CDR2 YNFKEQ. CDR3 size: 14 residues. In nucleotides, the CDR3 is TGTGCCATCAGCCACGCGGAAGTAACAGATACGCAGTATTTT. Protein sequence: CAISHAEVTDTQYF.

The chain combines TRBV20-1 with TRBJ2-7, with 9 bases fitting TRBD2. CDR1 and CDR2 from the germline V gene are DFQATT and SNEGSKA (reference sequence). The V gene end was trimmed by 3 bases and the J gene end by 3 bases; junction bases not matched to a gene: 3. The CDR3 length is 13 residues. The CDR3 here is CSARERGVYEQYF. CDR3 nucleotides: TGCAGTGCTAGGGAGCGGGGGGTCTACGAGCAGTACTTC.

V gene TRBV5-6 combines with J gene TRBJ1-1, with TRBD1 matching 9 bases. The length of the CDR3 is 16 residues. Per the germline V gene, CDR1 is SGHDT and CDR2 is YYEEEE. Losses at the gene ends were 2 bases for V and 10 bases for J; bases not matched to a gene: 15. CDR3 coding DNA: TGTGCCAGCAGCTTTTCGTTGCTGGACAGGGGTCGAGGAGCTTTCTTT. Protein product: CASSFSLLDRGRGAFF.

This clonotype was seen many times. The genes are TRBV20-1 and TRBJ1-5; the match to TRBD1 covers 7 bases. Looked up from germline, CDR1 is DFQATT and CDR2 is SNEGSKA (reference sequence). Trimming at V came to 0 bases and at J to 4 bases, leaving 6 bases not matched to a gene. The CDR3 has 15 residues. The CDR3 bases are TGCAGTGCTAGAGATGGGCAGGGGGTTAATCAGCCCCAGCATTTT. Its protein is CSARDGQGVNQPQHF.

This clonotype was seen more than once but under ten times. The rearrangement joins TRBV20-1 to TRBJ2-5; TRBD1 agrees at 9 bases. The CDR3 totals 15 residues. The germline gives CDR1 DFQATT, CDR2 SNEGSKA (reference sequence). Trimming took 4 bases from V and 5 from J; bases not matched to a gene: 11. The CDR3 sequence: CSAISSQGAGETQYF. The CDR3 coding sequence is TGCAGTGCTATTTCTTCACAGGGGGCTGGGGAGACCCAGTACTTC.

In this sample, this clonotype turned up many times. This sequence joins TRBV5-1 and TRBJ1-1, with a possible D match to TRBD1 (5 bases). Per germline, CDR1 SGHRS and CDR2 YFSETQ. CDR3 length: 14 amino acids. Trimming cost V 5 bases and J 0 bases, with 11 bases left between them. CDR3 protein: CASSGGEVNTEAFF. The CDR3 DNA sequence: TGCGCCAGCAGTGGGGGGGAAGTGAACACTGAAGCTTTCTTT.

This clonotype was seen repeatedly, ten times or more. This chain connects TRBV20-1 to TRBJ2-1; TRBD2 matches 12 bases. With V trimmed by 1 base and J by 8 bases, 3 bases remained unmatched. The V gene's germline CDR1 is DFQATT and CDR2 SNEGSKA (reference sequence). The CDR3 totals 14 residues. CDR3 in amino acids: CSARASSGRDEQFF. The DNA of the CDR3 is TGCAGTGCTAGAGCTTCTAGCGGGAGGGATGAGCAGTTCTTC.

This clonotype was detected many times. The chain employs TRBV12-3 or TRBV12-4 and TRBJ1-1; a possible D gene is TRBD1 (5 bases). The CDR3 covers 13 residues. The ends were cut back, 5 bases at V and 5 bases at J, with 12 bases in the middle. CDR3 sequence (DNA): TGTGCCAGCAGTCGGGGGGGACGGACTGAAGCTTTCTTT. Translating it yields CASSRGGRTEAFF.

This clonotype was observed at least ten times. V gene TRBV7-8 combines with J gene TRBJ1-4; weak D call: TRBD1 (6 bases). The CDR3 runs 15 residues. V was clipped by 2 bases and J by 8 bases, with 15 bases between them. Germline V lookup: CDR1 SGHVS, CDR2 FQNEAQ. The CDR3, as DNA: TGTGCCAGCAGCTTACAGGGGATGTTTAACGAAAAACTGTTTTTT. This gives the protein CASSLQGMFNEKLFF.

In this sample, this clonotype turned up a few times. This rearrangement joins TRBV4-2 to TRBJ1-4, with D tentatively TRBD1 (5 bases). Germline V gene sequence: CDR1 LGHNA, CDR2 YNFKEQ. The CDR3 runs 15 residues. The ends were cut back, 5 bases at V and 3 bases at J, with 13 bases in the middle. CDR3 coding DNA: TGTGCCAGCAGCTCCTCGACAGTTTCTAATGAAAAACTGTTTTTT. Translated: CASSSSTVSNEKLFF.

This clonotype was observed at least ten times. The DNA for the CDR3 is TGTGCCAGCAGCGGGTCGGGGACCCAGTACTTC. Amino acid sequence: CASSGSGTQYF. This sequence joins TRBV12-3 or TRBV12-4 and TRBJ2-5; D gene ambiguous. The germline V and J ends were trimmed by 6 bases and 7 bases, with 9 bases remaining between them. The CDR3 covers 11 residues.

The V call is TRBV21-1, the J call TRBJ2-1. TRBV21-1 is a known pseudogene. This CDR3 spans 10 amino acids. CDR3 sequence: CASPRAYSFF. In DNA, the CDR3 is TGTGCCAGCCCTCGTGCTTATTCCTTCTTC.

This clonotype was recorded at least ten times. The junction departs from the called germline gene at one end, perhaps through a read error. The chain joins TRBV15 to TRBJ2-4; either TRBD1 or TRBD2 may fit D (5 bases each). Germline V gene sequence: CDR1 LNHNV, CDR2 YYDKDF (reference sequence). The length of the CDR3 is 12 residues. CDR3 sequence (DNA): TGTGCCACCAGCAGACCCGGCCGGGACCCGGACTTC. Protein sequence: CATSRPGRDPDF.

This clonotype came up many times. This chain connects TRBV10-1 to TRBJ1-4; the match to TRBD1 covers 7 bases. V gave up 5 bases and J gave up 5 bases; unmatched junction bases: 5. Germline CDR1 is WNHNN and CDR2 is SYGVQD (reference sequence). This CDR3 contains 14 residues. The CDR3 sequence is CASSRDSVNEKLFF. The CDR3 region has the DNA TGCGCCAGCAGTCGGGACAGCGTAAATGAAAAACTGTTTTTT.

This clonotype was seen repeatedly, ten times or more. The V call is TRBV5-5, the J call TRBJ1-6; the match to TRBD1 covers 7 bases. CDR1 is SGHKS and CDR2 is YYEKEE in the germline V gene (reference sequence). The CDR3 is 15 amino acids. V shed 0 bases, J shed 4 bases, and the junction held 1 base outside the gene matches. The CDR3, as DNA: TGTGCCAGCAGCTTGGGGGACAGTTATAATTCACCCCTCCACTTT. Its translation: CASSLGDSYNSPLHF.

In this sample, this clonotype turned up many times. V usage is TRBV20-1 and J usage is TRBJ2-1; a weak D match, TRBD2 (6 bases). Germline lookup yields CDR1 DFQATT and CDR2 SNEGSKA (reference sequence). Trimming removed 3 bases from V and 2 bases from J, with 17 bases in between. This CDR3 is built from 16 residues. The CDR3 bases are TGCAGTGCTAGCCGTTTGCTAGGCGGGACCTACAATGAGCAGTTCTTC. It translates to CSASRLLGGTYNEQFF.

CDR3 protein: CASSQSLGSGELFF. The CDR3, as DNA: TGTGCCAGCAGCCAATCACTAGGGTCCGGGGAGCTGTTTTTT. The chain is built from TRBV3-1 and TRBJ2-2; D possibly corresponds to TRBD2 (5 bases). CDR1 is LGHDT, CDR2 YNNKEL, per germline (reference sequence). V lost 2 bases and J 6 bases, leaving 10 bases between the germline ends. This CDR3 is built from 14 residues.

In its sample, this clonotype was seen many times. The rearrangement links TRBV7-2 to TRBJ2-3, with no clear D. Trimming stripped 4 bases from V and 5 bases from J, with 16 bases between. The CDR3 extends over 15 amino acids. Germline CDR1 and CDR2: SGHTA and FQGNSA. The CDR3 is CASSSPDRLQDTQYF. Here the CDR3 DNA reads TGTGCCAGCAGCTCACCTGACCGCCTGCAAGATACGCAGTATTTT.

The chain recombines TRBV12-3 or TRBV12-4 with TRBJ1-5, with D perhaps matching TRBD1 (6 bases). Trimming took 5 bases from V and 13 from J, leaving 18 bases between them. This CDR3 contains 13 residues. The DNA for the CDR3 is TGTGCCAGCAGTACAAAGGACAGTGACAAACAGCATTTT. Translation gives CASSTKDSDKQHF.

This clonotype was seen ten or more times. The chain links TRBV4-2 to TRBJ1-4, with a weak D call TRBD1 (6 bases). Germline lookup yields CDR1 LGHNA and CDR2 YNFKEQ. This CDR3 is built from 16 residues. V was shortened by 1 base and J by 0 bases, with 9 bases between the two germline ends. The CDR3 DNA reads as TGTGCCAGCAGCCAAGCAGGGGCCGCAACTAATGAAAAACTGTTTTTT. This gives the protein CASSQAGAATNEKLFF.

Many counts were recorded for this clonotype. The chain combines TRBV20-1 with TRBJ1-2, with a possible D match to TRBD1 (5 bases). This CDR3 is 13 amino acids long. V lost 0 bases to trimming and J lost 4 bases, with 9 bases between them. Germline V gene sequence: CDR1 DFQATT, CDR2 SNEGSKA (reference sequence). CDR3 bases: TGCAGTGCTAGAGACCCAAGGGGCTATGGCTACACCTTC. Amino acid sequence: CSARDPRGYGYTF.

This clonotype was recorded many times. The rearrangement uses TRBV5-1 and TRBJ2-7; TRBD1 matches at 9 bases. Losses at the gene ends were 4 bases for V and 2 bases for J; bases not matched to a gene: 1. This CDR3 is 13 amino acids long. Per the germline V gene, CDR1 is SGHRS and CDR2 is YFSETQ. The CDR3 DNA sequence: TGCGCCAGCAGCCGGGACAGGGCCTACGAGCAGTACTTC. It codes for CASSRDRAYEQYF.

This clonotype appeared a single time. This chain joins TRBV12-3 or TRBV12-4 and TRBJ2-7; unclear D gene. V lost 2 bases to trimming and J lost 5 bases, with 16 bases between them. The CDR3 loop spans 15 amino acids. The CDR3: CASSLSPLGQNEQYF. Here the CDR3 DNA reads TGTGCCAGCAGTTTAAGTCCTCTGGGCCAGAACGAGCAGTACTTC.